Presented here are 26 T cell receptor beta chains from one specimen sequenced in a study of Graves' ophthalmopathy and Graves' hyperthyroidism. TCR beta CDR3 regions were amplified from RNA transcripts. HTBI primers were used in a first-round RT-PCR, which preceded a second-round multiplex PCR. MiXCR, applied by TCRdb to the multiplex PCR reads, yields one record per CDR3 protein. The sample consists of 900,000 to 1,200,000 distinct CDR3 sequences, 35% to 45% of them appearing once. Sequencing was done on a sample of peripheral blood or thyroid tissue (not recorded which). The receptors were sampled from an adult man with Graves' hyperthyroidism.

This clonotype was observed a handful of times. The rearrangement uses TRBV2 and TRBJ1-1; 9 nucleotides align to TRBD1. Germline lookup yields CDR1 SNHLY and CDR2 FYNNEI. This CDR3 region has 14 residues. The trim removed 7 bases at V and 1 base at J, leaving 4 bases unmatched. In DNA, the CDR3 is TGTGCCAGCAAGGGGACAGGGAGGAACACTGAAGCTTTCTTT. It translates to CASKGTGRNTEAFF.

The genes are TRBV13 and TRBJ1-4, with a tentative D call TRBD1 (5 bases). The germline V gene has CDR1 PRHDT and CDR2 FYEKMQ (reference sequence). V lost 6 bases, J lost 8 bases, and 22 bases lay in between. The CDR3 is 16 residues long. The CDR3 reads CASRTIDWAGREKLFF. CDR3 in DNA: TGTGCCAGCAGAACAATAGACTGGGCAGGGAGGGAAAAACTGTTTTTT.

The gene calls are TRBV12-3 or TRBV12-4 and TRBJ1-4; 7 bases map to TRBD1. This CDR3 has 16 residues. V was pared by 5 bases and J by 0 bases, with 6 bases of the junction left unmatched. CDR3 protein: CASSTAGTATNEKLFF. The CDR3 DNA reads as TGTGCCAGCAGTACCGCCGGGACAGCAACTAATGAAAAACTGTTTTTT.

The J gene is TRBJ2-7, the V gene TRBV27; possibly TRBD1 or TRBD2 for D (5 bases each). There are 15 residues in the CDR3. The germline V gene encodes CDR1 MNHEY and CDR2 SMNVEV (reference sequence). Trimming pared 3 bases from V and 5 bases from J, leaving 17 bases between. As DNA, the CDR3 is TGTGCCAGCAGTTTCTTCCGGACGATGGGGGACGAGCAGTACTTC. As protein: CASSFFRTMGDEQYF.

This clonotype came up a few times. This chain uses TRBV10-2 with TRBJ1-2, with 9 nucleotides matching TRBD1. This CDR3 is built from 14 residues. Germline CDR1 WSHSY, CDR2 SAAADI. V was pared by 4 bases and J by 4 bases, with 4 bases of the junction left unmatched. CDR3 region: CASSGDRVSYGYTF. In DNA form, the CDR3 reads TGCGCCAGCAGTGGGGACAGGGTGAGCTATGGCTACACCTTC.

Only a few counts were recorded for this clonotype. J is TRBJ2-7 and V is TRBV27; no firm D call. Looked up from germline, CDR1 is MNHEY and CDR2 is SMNVEV (reference sequence). The CDR3 runs 8 residues. CDR3 in DNA: TGTGGAAACGATGAGCAGTACTTC. This sequence encodes CGNDEQYF.

The sample holds many counts of this clonotype. This chain connects TRBV6-6 to TRBJ1-5; D gene uncertain. CDR1 MNHNY and CDR2 SVGAGI come from the germline V gene (reference sequence). The CDR3 consists of 13 residues. V was clipped by 5 bases and J by 5 bases, with 10 bases between them. The CDR3 loop is CASSEGSYQPQHF. CDR3 in DNA: TGTGCCAGCAGTGAAGGGTCCTATCAGCCCCAGCATTTT.

With regard to this clonotype: As the CDR3 is not closed by the conserved phenylalanine or tryptophan, this likely results from a read error. The limits of the CDR3 on the DNA are not certain, so only TCRdb's listed CDR3 is given. The rearrangement links TRBV10-3 to TRBJ1-6. From its first to its last residue, the CDR3 has 9 amino acids. Germline lookup yields CDR1 ENHRY and CDR2 SYGVKD. The CDR3 sequence is CAISEHVSS.

This rearrangement joins TRBV9 to TRBJ1-2; D is uncertain. Germline V lookup: CDR1 SGDLS, CDR2 YYNGEE. The CDR3 totals 15 residues. Trimming removed 0 bases at V and 2 bases at J, with 11 bases between. Here the CDR3 reads CASSVGSHGNYGYTF. DNA of the CDR3: TGTGCCAGCAGCGTAGGAAGCCACGGGAACTATGGCTACACCTTC.

This clonotype was seen only once. The rearrangement links TRBV28 to TRBJ2-7; the D gene is possibly TRBD1 (5 bases). This CDR3 spans 12 amino acids. V gave up 6 bases and J gave up 12 bases, with 18 bases separating them. Germline V gene sequence: CDR1 MDHEN, CDR2 SYDVKM. The CDR3 here is CASSDTTQGSYF. The CDR3 DNA follows: TGTGCCAGCAGCGATACAACCCAGGGATCGTACTTC.

The chain has TRBV29-1 and TRBJ2-1; D may be TRBD2 (6 bases). In germline, CDR1 is SQVTM, CDR2 ANQGSEA. The CDR3 contains 11 residues. Trimming took 8 bases from V and 7 from J, leaving 12 bases between them. The CDR3 spells CSIGTDNEQFF. CDR3 bases: TGCAGCATTGGGACTGATAATGAGCAGTTCTTC.

This clonotype was recorded a few times. The chain links TRBV25-1 to TRBJ1-1; 8 positions match TRBD1. V shed 8 bases and J 6 bases; nucleotides not matched to a gene: 14. Germline CDR1 and CDR2: MGHDK and SYGVNS. This CDR3 region has 15 residues. CDR3 coding DNA: TGTGCCAGCCCCGGACAGGGATCCGCAGCATCTGAAGCTTTCTTT. Encoded protein: CASPGQGSAASEAFF.

J is TRBJ2-7 and V is TRBV5-8, with 7 nucleotides matching TRBD1. The CDR3 loop spans 17 amino acids. From germline, CDR1 is SGHTS and CDR2 YDEGEE. V shed 4 bases and J 6 bases; nucleotides not matched to a gene: 19. CDR3 bases: TGTGCCAGCAGCCATACCACAGGGGCTATCTCAGGGCTCGAGCAGTACTTC. The encoded protein is CASSHTTGAISGLEQYF.

This clonotype has just a few counts. The chain uses TRBV28 and TRBJ1-2, with 12 bases fitting TRBD1. V trimming: 7 bases; J trimming: 8 bases; junction bases outside the gene matches: 11. Germline CDR1 and CDR2: MDHEN and SYDVKM. This CDR3 contains 15 residues. The chain's CDR3 is CASTIGGTGGAGYTF. The CDR3 nucleotides are TGTGCCAGCACCATTGGAGGGACAGGGGGCGCAGGCTACACCTTC.

This clonotype was picked up many times. V gene TRBV19 combines with J gene TRBJ1-2; 8 bases agree with TRBD1. After removal of 5 bases from V and 2 bases from J, the junction contained 4 bases not matched to a gene. Germline values: CDR1 LNHDA, CDR2 SQIVND (reference sequence). The CDR3 is 14 residues long. The CDR3 DNA is TGTGCCAGTAGTCCGGGACAGGTCAACTATGGCTACACCTTC. This translates into CASSPGQVNYGYTF. Together with reference TRBV19 and TRBJ1-2, the CDR3 gives the full variable domain: DGGITQSPKYLFRKEGQNVTLSCEQNLNHDAMYWYRQDPGQGLRLIYYSQIVNDFQKGDIAEGYSVSREKKESFPLTVTSAQKNPTAFYLCASSPGQVNYGYTFGSGTRLTVV.

The chain combines TRBV12-3 or TRBV12-4 with TRBJ2-7, with 10 bases that match TRBD2. The CDR3 totals 18 residues. V was clipped by 5 bases and J by 0 bases; unmatched bases: 13. The CDR3, as DNA: TGTGCCAGCAGTCCCGACAGGGTCTCTAGCGGGAGCTCCTACGAGCAGTACTTC. Protein sequence: CASSPDRVSSGSSYEQYF.

The genes are TRBV7-9 and TRBJ2-2; D possibly corresponds to TRBD2 (6 bases). V lost 7 bases and J lost 4, with 16 bases in between. CDR1 is SEHNR, CDR2 FQNEAQ, per germline (reference sequence). This CDR3 has 15 residues. The CDR3 is CASTQRRAGTGELFF. In nucleotides, the CDR3 is TGTGCCAGCACACAAAGGAGGGCGGGCACCGGGGAGCTGTTTTTT.

This clonotype has at least ten counts. The chain has TRBV7-9 and TRBJ2-2; unclear D gene. Deletions cut 6 bases from V and 0 bases from J, with 5 bases between. This CDR3 is built from 13 residues. Germline CDR1 SEHNR, CDR2 FQNEAQ (reference sequence). The CDR3 is CASRTPNTGELFF. The CDR3 region has the DNA TGTGCCAGCAGGACACCGAACACCGGGGAGCTGTTTTTT.

The chain has TRBV27 and TRBJ1-5; D perhaps matches TRBD1 (5 bases). This CDR3 spans 15 amino acids. Germline V gene data show CDR1 as MNHEY and CDR2 as SMNVEV (reference sequence). Trimming cost V 5 bases and J 5 bases, with 16 bases left between them. CDR3 region: CASSPPGWGDQPQHF. The CDR3 coding sequence is TGTGCCAGCAGTCCTCCGGGATGGGGCGATCAGCCCCAGCATTTT.

The chain has TRBV14 and TRBJ1-6; 8 bases fit TRBD1. This CDR3 comprises 21 residues. CDR1 and CDR2 (germline): SGHDN, FVKESK. Trimming removed 0 bases from V and 7 bases from J; junction bases left unmatched: 20. Written as DNA, the CDR3 is TGTGCCAGCAGCCAAGATTGGGCCGGGACAGGTGGGCGATTTGTGAATTCACCCCTCCACTTT. Amino acids: CASSQDWAGTGGRFVNSPLHF.

This clonotype was seen only a few times. The chain is built from TRBV5-4 and TRBJ2-7; 7 nucleotides line up with TRBD1. J was trimmed by 1 base and V by 2 bases; bases with no gene match: 3. The V gene's germline CDR1 is SGHNT and CDR2 YYREEE (reference sequence). The CDR3 length is 14 residues. CDR3 in DNA: TGTGCCAGCAGCTTTAGGGGACAGTCCTACGAGCAGTACTTC. Protein product: CASSFRGQSYEQYF.

This clonotype was counted many times. This sequence joins TRBV29-1 and TRBJ2-2, with 10 bases fitting TRBD1. The CDR3 contains 16 residues. J gave up 4 bases and V 7 bases, and 12 bases lay outside the gene matches. CDR1 is SQVTM, CDR2 ANQGSEA, per germline. Here the CDR3 DNA reads TGCAGCGCAACCCGGGACAGGGGACGGAGCACCGGGGAGCTGTTTTTT. This sequence encodes CSATRDRGRSTGELFF.

As DNA, the CDR3 is TGCGCCAGCAGCCGCGGGCGCAGTGGCTACACCTTC. Translated: CASSRGRSGYTF. This sequence joins TRBV5-1 and TRBJ1-2, with unresolved D. The germline V and J ends were trimmed by 4 bases and 7 bases, with 11 bases remaining between them. CDR3 length: 12 amino acids. Germline CDR1 reads SGHRS; CDR2 reads YFSETQ.

This clonotype was seen only a few times. The chain couples TRBV7-9 to TRBJ2-7; D unresolved. The J call is uncertain, as TRBJ2-1 better fits the DNA end. This CDR3 has 13 residues. Germline CDR1 and CDR2: SEHNR and FQNEAQ (reference sequence). The CDR3 protein is CASSSSSYNEQFF. As DNA, the CDR3 is TGTGCCAGCAGCTCCAGCTCCTACAATGAGCAGTTCTTC.

The J gene is TRBJ2-7, the V gene TRBV6-6, with D possibly matching TRBD1 (5 bases). Germline V gene data show CDR1 as MNHNY and CDR2 as SVGAGI (reference sequence). This CDR3 has 13 amino acids. V was trimmed by 5 bases and J by 3 bases, leaving 11 bases between them. In nucleotides, the CDR3 is TGTGCCAGCAGTGTCCTACAGGACTACGAGCAGTACTTC. The encoded protein is CASSVLQDYEQYF.

At least ten counts were recorded for this clonotype. This chain connects TRBV25-1 to TRBJ2-7; 12 nucleotides agree with TRBD2. Germline V gene lookup returns CDR1 MGHDK and CDR2 SYGVNS. V lost 6 bases, J lost 4 bases, and 7 bases stayed unmatched. This CDR3 comprises 15 residues. CDR3 loop: CASSLAGGPWYEQYF. The CDR3 DNA reads as TGTGCCAGCAGCCTAGCGGGAGGGCCATGGTACGAGCAGTACTTC.